This entry describes one T cell receptor (beta chain). They ran version v3.0 of the immunoSEQ assay at survey level. TCRdb's table, derived via immunoSEQ multiplex PCR, lists solely in-frame clones and lacks some. The table has approximately 17,000 clones, around 89% seen once. CDR1 and CDR2 (germline): SGHVS, FNYEAQ. The junction had 11 bases not matched to a gene; V was cut back by 4 bases and J by 8 bases. The CDR3 loop spans 15 amino acids. These data are taken from a study of long-term antiretroviral therapy in people with HIV. This chain connects TRBV7-6 to TRBJ1-2; 9 bases map to TRBD1. The input for sequencing was unsorted PBMCs, taken 0.7 years before starting antiretroviral therapy. The clonotype originates from a man aged 50 to 60 with HIV. The CDR3 is CASSSTTGGAKGYTF. The CDR3 DNA reads as TGTGCCAGCAGCTCAACTACAGGGGGCGCAAAGGGCTACACCTTC.